This T cell receptor beta chain came from a study of HIV-infected children after antiretroviral therapy interruption. This clonotype has ten or more counts. CDR3 size: 13 residues. The trim removed 6 bases at V and 8 bases at J, leaving 4 bases unmatched. Unique molecular identifiers were included in an RNA-based 3' RACE TCR library. TCRdb recomputed calls from the 3' RACE reads with MiXCR, one row per CDR3 protein. The sample lists about 89,000 distinct CDR3 sequences; under 8% were seen once. The treatment is: PENTA 11 planned treatment interruption arm or continuous ART arm. The TCR comes from a pool of human donors with HIV. The chain couples TRBV12-3 or TRBV12-4 to TRBJ1-4, with TRBD1 identical over 9 bases. Specimen: CD45RA+ CD4+ T cells from PBMCs, pooled from several time points, collected from a donor given antiretroviral therapy, either interrupted or continuous. Indicated subset: naive CD4+ CD45RA+ CD45RO- T cells. The CDR3 DNA reads TGTGCCAGCAGCATACAGGGGGCCGAAAAACTGTTTTTT. Amino acids: CASSIQGAEKLFF.